The 17 T cell receptor beta chains reported below all come from one sample, sequenced in a study of PD-1 blockade in classical Hodgkin lymphoma. Generated by immunoSEQ multiplex PCR, the TCRdb table keeps only in-frame clones and is missing some. The table lists some 96,000 clones, roughly 92% of them singletons. The patients all showed relapse after autologous stem cell transplantation, while their brentuximab vedotin exposure varied. The sequencing used peripheral blood mononuclear cells (PBMCs), collected at baseline. The receptor source for this set is a human donor with classical Hodgkin lymphoma.

The J gene is TRBJ2-1, the V gene TRBV25-1; D may be TRBD1 (7 bases). With 10 bases removed from V and 4 bases from J, the gap between germline ends came to 26 bases. Germline values: CDR1 MGHDK, CDR2 SYGVNS. The CDR3 loop spans 17 amino acids. DNA for the CDR3: TGTGCCACCAGGGGGACTCGGGGCACCCCCTCTTACAATGAGCAGTTCTTC. It translates to CATRGTRGTPSYNEQFF.

The rearrangement joins TRBV10-3 to TRBJ2-3; the match to TRBD2 covers 12 bases. Germline lookup yields CDR1 ENHRY and CDR2 SYGVKD. This CDR3 comprises 18 residues. Trimming removed 2 bases from V and 2 bases from J; junction bases left unmatched: 8. DNA of the CDR3: TGTGCCATCAGTGAGGGCCCGACTAGCGGGAGATACACAGATACGCAGTATTTT. This codes for CAISEGPTSGRYTDTQYF.

This clone was seen just once. The chain combines TRBV7-9 with TRBJ2-5; D is unclear. From germline, CDR1 is SEHNR and CDR2 FQNEAQ (reference sequence). V dropped 8 bases and J dropped 5 bases, with 15 bases sitting between them. This CDR3 is built from 13 residues. The CDR3 DNA sequence: TGTGCCAGCGGCCTGTGGGATGGTGAGACCCAGTACTTC. Protein sequence: CASGLWDGETQYF. Complete variable domain (other parts from reference TRBV7-9 and TRBJ2-5): DTGVSQNPRHKITKRGQNVTFRCDPISEHNRLYWYRQTLGQGPEFLTYFQNEAQLEKSRLLSDRFSAERPKGSFSTLEIQRTEQGDSAMYLCASGLWDGETQYFGPGTRLLVL.

This clone was recorded once. The chain is built from TRBV30 and TRBJ1-5; D call uncertain. The germline V and J ends were trimmed by 1 base and 6 bases, with 7 bases remaining between them. Germline loops: CDR1 GTSNPN, CDR2 SVGIG (reference sequence). This CDR3 comprises 12 residues. The CDR3 loop reads CAWSDGSQPQHF. DNA of the CDR3: TGTGCCTGGAGTGATGGATCTCAGCCCCAGCATTTT. Full variable domain (rest looked up from reference TRBV30 and TRBJ1-5): SQTIHQWPATLVQPVGSPLSLECTVEGTSNPNLYWYRQAAGRGLQLLFYSVGIGQISSEVPQNLSASRPQDRQFILSSKKLLLSDSGFYLCAWSDGSQPQHFGDGTRLSIL.

The chain recombines TRBV19 with TRBJ2-6; D uncertain. Deletions cut 10 bases from V and 0 bases from J, with 16 bases between. In germline, CDR1 is LNHDA, CDR2 SQIVND (reference sequence). The length of the CDR3 is 16 residues. The CDR3 here is CATRRNILSGANVLTF. In DNA, the CDR3 is TGTGCCACCCGAAGGAACATTCTCTCTGGGGCCAACGTCCTGACTTTC. Using reference TRBV19 and TRBJ2-6 for the parts outside the CDR3, the full variable domain is DGGITQSPKYLFRKEGQNVTLSCEQNLNHDAMYWYRQDPGQGLRLIYYSQIVNDFQKGDIAEGYSVSREKKESFPLTVTSAQKNPTAFYLCATRRNILSGANVLTFGAGSRLTVL.

J is TRBJ2-5 and V is TRBV2, with D unclear. The CDR3 has 12 residues. The germline gives CDR1 SNHLY, CDR2 FYNNEI. The ends were cut back, 8 bases at V and 4 bases at J, with 11 bases in the middle. DNA for the CDR3: TGTGCCAGCCCGTTAGCTGGAGAGACCCAGTACTTC. Protein: CASPLAGETQYF.

V usage is TRBV9 and J usage is TRBJ2-1; TRBD2 aligns across 12 bases. Germline assignment: CDR1 SGDLS and CDR2 YYNGEE. The CDR3 covers 16 residues. Unmatched junction bases numbered 5, after V lost 3 bases and J lost 4 bases. The CDR3 nucleotides are TGTGCCAGCAGCGAGCGACTAGCGGGAGCTTACAATGAGCAGTTCTTC. This gives the protein CASSERLAGAYNEQFF.

J is TRBJ2-5 and V is TRBV5-6; D gene uncertain. V lost 1 base and J 2 bases, leaving 12 bases between the germline ends. The germline CDR1 and CDR2 sequences are SGHDT and YYEEEE. The CDR3 is made up of 15 amino acids. CDR3 residues: CASSLPTSLQETQYF. The CDR3 region has the DNA TGTGCCAGCAGCTTGCCGACCAGTCTTCAAGAGACCCAGTACTTC.

The chain links TRBV27 to TRBJ2-3; maybe TRBD2 (6 bases). V was clipped by 3 bases and J by 3 bases, with 16 bases between them. This CDR3 is 16 amino acids long. CDR1 and CDR2 from the germline V gene are MNHEY and SMNVEV (reference sequence). This CDR3 reads CASSFDRGGPTDTQYF. CDR3 sequence (DNA): TGTGCCAGCAGTTTCGATCGGGGAGGTCCGACAGATACGCAGTATTTT.

The chain is built from TRBV28 and TRBJ1-2; tentatively, D is TRBD1 (6 bases). V lost 2 bases, J lost 5 bases, and 18 bases lay in between. The CDR3 spans 16 residues. Looked up from germline, CDR1 is MDHEN and CDR2 is SYDVKM. The CDR3 loop is CASSLGPGGHGYGYTF. In nucleotides, the CDR3 is TGTGCCAGCAGTTTAGGCCCCGGGGGACACGGGTATGGCTACACCTTC.

The chain joins TRBV5-1 to TRBJ2-2; TRBD1 matches 10 bases. The CDR3 has 15 amino acids. Germline CDR1 is SGHRS and CDR2 is YFSETQ. V was clipped by 2 bases and J by 6 bases; unmatched bases: 4. This chain's CDR3 is CASSFGTGAAGELFF. In nucleotides, the CDR3 is TGCGCCAGCAGCTTTGGGACAGGGGCGGCCGGGGAGCTGTTTTTT.

CDR3 sequence: CASSPAAKSPTSTGELFF. CDR3 nucleotide sequence: TGTGCCAGCAGCCCGGCGGCCAAGTCCCCCACAAGCACCGGGGAGCTGTTTTTT. The rearrangement joins TRBV5-4 to TRBJ2-2, with D hard to call. The CDR3 loop spans 18 amino acids. From germline, CDR1 is SGHNT and CDR2 YYREEE (reference sequence). V was shortened by 4 bases and J by 4 bases, with 23 bases between the two germline ends.

The CDR3 region is CAISEEIEQYF. In nucleotides, the CDR3 is TGTGCCATCAGTGAAGAGATTGAGCAGTACTTC. V usage is TRBV10-3 and J usage is TRBJ2-7; D is unresolved. Germline V gene sequence: CDR1 ENHRY, CDR2 SYGVKD. This CDR3 is 11 amino acids long. V was shortened by 3 bases and J by 7 bases, with 7 bases between the two germline ends.

This chain links TRBV6-1 with TRBJ1-3, with TRBD1 matching 7 bases. V was pared by 2 bases and J by 4 bases, with 5 bases of the junction left unmatched. The CDR3 has 15 amino acids. From germline, CDR1 is MNHNS and CDR2 SASEGT. The CDR3 region is CASSETTGKGNTIYF. DNA of the CDR3: TGTGCCAGCAGTGAAACGACAGGGAAAGGAAACACCATATATTTT.

The V gene is TRBV7-9, the J gene TRBJ2-7, with D tentatively TRBD1 or TRBD2 (5 bases each). The CDR3 sequence is 12 residues long. Trimming took off 4 bases at V and 6 bases at J, with 10 bases between the two ends. CDR1 SEHNR and CDR2 FQNEAQ come from the germline V gene (reference sequence). CDR3 sequence: CASSYAGGEQYF. CDR3 nucleotides: TGTGCCAGCAGCTACGCTGGGGGCGAGCAGTACTTC.

J is TRBJ2-7 and V is TRBV18; 8 nucleotides align to TRBD2. The ends lost 3 bases at V and 7 bases at J; junction bases unmatched: 11. Germline CDR1 reads KGHSH; CDR2 reads LQKENI. The CDR3 length is 15 residues. The CDR3 here is CASSPLQAGASEQYF. As DNA, the CDR3 is TGTGCCAGCTCACCCCTACAAGCGGGAGCTTCTGAGCAGTACTTC. The full variable domain, completed using reference TRBV18 and TRBJ2-7, is NAGVMQNPRHLVRRRGQEARLRCSPMKGHSHVYWYRQLPEEGLKFMVYLQKENIIDESGMPKERFSAEFPKEGPSILRIQQVVRGDSAAYFCASSPLQAGASEQYFGPGTRLTVT.

This clone was recorded only once. This chain joins TRBV7-9 and TRBJ1-5; D is possibly TRBD1 (6 bases). Deletions cut 5 bases from V and 5 bases from J, with 13 bases between. CDR1 is SEHNR, CDR2 FQNEAQ, per germline (reference sequence). The CDR3 covers 14 residues. CDR3 in amino acids: CASSRRDTYQPQHF. The CDR3 region has the DNA TGTGCCAGCAGCCGCCGGGACACCTATCAGCCCCAGCATTTT.